Each of the 17 T cell receptor beta chains below was sequenced from the same sample in a study of blood T cell repertoires in COVID-19. TCRdb's table, derived via immunoSEQ multiplex PCR, lists solely in-frame clones and lacks some. In the table there are approximately 70,000 clones, roughly 85% of which are singletons. Sequencing was done on a sample of peripheral blood. These receptors were taken from a woman of 80 years or more with acute or convalescent COVID-19.

The sample holds a few counts of this clone. This chain uses TRBV4-2 with TRBJ1-2; D gene ambiguous. V lost 1 base to trimming and J lost 4 bases, with 13 bases between them. From germline, CDR1 is LGHNA and CDR2 YNFKEQ. The CDR3 is made up of 15 amino acids. The CDR3 DNA is TGTGCCAGCAGCCAAGTCGGGGAAACCTCCTATGGCTACACCTTC. Its translation: CASSQVGETSYGYTF.

This rearrangement joins TRBV7-9 to TRBJ1-1; 7 positions match TRBD1. CDR3 length equals 16 residues. V lost 1 base to trimming and J lost 1 base; unmatched junction nucleotides: 6. CDR1 and CDR2 from the germline V gene are SEHNR and FQNEAQ (reference sequence). The CDR3, as DNA: TGTGCCAGCAGCTTAGGTAGGGGGCCGTCGAACACTGAAGCTTTCTTT. Translated: CASSLGRGPSNTEAFF.

V is TRBV6-4 and J is TRBJ2-3; TRBD2 matches at 7 bases. Germline assignment: CDR1 MRHNA and CDR2 SNTAGT. V was clipped by 1 base and J by 0 bases; unmatched bases: 4. CDR3 length equals 16 residues. CDR3 amino acids: CASSDLPGGSTDTQYF. DNA of the CDR3: TGTGCCAGCAGTGACTTACCGGGGGGAAGCACAGATACGCAGTATTTT.

The chain joins TRBV19 to TRBJ2-3, with D possibly TRBD1 on 6 matching bases. V lost 5 bases to trimming and J lost 4 bases, with 16 bases between them. Per germline, CDR1 LNHDA and CDR2 SQIVND (reference sequence). This CDR3 region has 15 residues. CDR3 sequence: CASSEGTPGADTQYF. DNA of the CDR3: TGTGCCAGTAGTGAGGGGACACCCGGTGCAGATACGCAGTATTTT.

The chain combines TRBV3-1 (or the pseudogene TRBV3-2) with TRBJ2-3; tentatively, D is TRBD2 (7 bases). The CDR3 extends over 17 amino acids. Per the germline V gene, CDR1 is LGHDT and CDR2 is YNNKEL (reference sequence). Trimming pared 1 base from V and 2 bases from J, leaving 16 bases between. CDR3 loop: CASSQVRGGRPTDTQYF. CDR3 sequence (DNA): TGTGCCAGCAGCCAAGTGAGGGGGGGCCGCCCCACAGATACGCAGTATTTT.

The gene calls are TRBV29-1 and TRBJ1-2, with 11 bases matching TRBD1. Germline CDR1 reads SQVTM; CDR2 reads ANQGSEA. This CDR3 is built from 14 residues. V dropped 7 bases and J dropped 6; count of bases not matched to a gene: 10. The CDR3 sequence: CSAQRGQGGDGYTF. CDR3 in DNA: TGCAGCGCACAAAGGGGACAGGGGGGCGATGGCTACACCTTC.

V usage is TRBV14 and J usage is TRBJ2-7; no clear D gene. The V end was cut by 1 base, the J end by 3 bases, with 4 bases between. CDR1 is SGHDN and CDR2 is FVKESK in the germline V gene. The CDR3 length is 12 residues. The CDR3 bases are TGTGCCAGCAGCCAAGTCAACTACGAGCAGTACTTC. The encoded protein is CASSQVNYEQYF. The complete variable domain, with remaining parts taken from reference TRBV14 and TRBJ2-7, reads EAGVTQFPSHSVIEKGQTVTLRCDPISGHDNLYWYRRVMGKEIKFLLHFVKESKQDESGMPNNRFLAERTGGTYSTLKVQPAELEDSGVYFCASSQVNYEQYFGPGTRLTVT.

The rearrangement joins TRBV10-3 to TRBJ2-5, with TRBD2 identical over 9 bases. Germline V gene sequence: CDR1 ENHRY, CDR2 SYGVKD. The CDR3 consists of 16 residues. Trimming took 3 bases from V and 3 from J; bases not matched to a gene: 8. CDR3: CAISEIAGVGKETQYF. CDR3 sequence (DNA): TGTGCCATCAGTGAAATAGCGGGGGTAGGAAAAGAGACCCAGTACTTC.

J is TRBJ2-2 and V is TRBV5-4, with TRBD1 identical over 9 bases. Per germline, CDR1 SGHNT and CDR2 YYREEE (reference sequence). V lost 0 bases to trimming and J lost 3 bases; unmatched junction nucleotides: 3. The CDR3 extends over 16 amino acids. The CDR3 region has the DNA TGTGCCAGCAGCTTGGACCGGGACAGGGACACCGGGGAGCTGTTTTTT. Its translation is CASSLDRDRDTGELFF.

J is TRBJ1-2 and V is TRBV5-6, with D hard to call. The V gene's germline CDR1 is SGHDT and CDR2 YYEEEE. The CDR3 has 14 residues. Trimming stripped 0 bases from V and 2 bases from J, with 8 bases between. DNA of the CDR3: TGTGCCAGCAGCTTGGGGGCAGAGAACTATGGCTACACCTTC. Protein sequence: CASSLGAENYGYTF.

The gene calls are TRBV6-5 and TRBJ2-2, with 10 positions matching TRBD1. The V gene's germline CDR1 is MNHEY and CDR2 SVGAGI. CDR3 length equals 13 residues. The junction had 3 bases not matched to a gene; V was cut back by 9 bases and J by 5 bases. The CDR3 DNA reads TGTGCCAGTGGGGACAGGGGAACCGGGGAGCTGTTTTTT. It is translated as CASGDRGTGELFF.

The rearrangement uses TRBV11-3 and TRBJ2-5; 12 nucleotides align to TRBD2. V shed 5 bases, J shed 4 bases, and the junction held 8 bases outside the gene matches. CDR3 length equals 16 residues. In germline, CDR1 is SGHNT, CDR2 YENEEA. The CDR3 is CASSQRTSGALETQYF. The CDR3 region has the DNA TGTGCCAGCAGCCAGCGGACTAGCGGGGCCCTAGAGACCCAGTACTTC.

The CDR3 bases are TGTGCCAGTAGTATAGGGGGGCAGACAGGGGCTAGCACAGATACGCAGTATTTT. It yields the protein CASSIGGQTGASTDTQYF. The V and J genes are TRBV19 and TRBJ2-3, with 8 bases lining up with TRBD1. V lost 1 base, J lost 0 bases, and 9 bases stayed unmatched. Germline CDR1 reads LNHDA; CDR2 reads SQIVND (reference sequence). CDR3 size: 18 residues.

V gene TRBV10-3 combines with J gene TRBJ1-3; 7 nucleotides align to TRBD1. Germline CDR1 is ENHRY and CDR2 is SYGVKD. This CDR3 is built from 17 residues. With 2 bases clipped from V and 0 bases from J, the junction kept 7 bases outside the gene matches. CDR3 sequence: CAISEPGGKISGNTIYF. For the CDR3, the DNA is TGTGCCATCAGTGAGCCAGGGGGTAAGATCTCTGGAAACACCATATATTTT.

The rearrangement uses TRBV6-4 and TRBJ1-6; maybe TRBD1 (6 bases). The CDR3 contains 12 residues. The ends were cut back, 0 bases at V and 13 bases at J, with 7 bases in the middle. Per the germline V gene, CDR1 is MRHNA and CDR2 is SNTAGT. The CDR3 sequence: CASSDSRGPLHF. The CDR3 bases are TGTGCCAGCAGTGACTCTAGGGGGCCCCTCCACTTT.

In its sample, this clone was seen a few times. The V call is TRBV18, the J call TRBJ1-2; possibly TRBD1 for D (6 bases). Trimming removed 1 base from V and 8 bases from J, with 17 bases in between. The CDR3 runs to 15 residues. The germline CDR1 and CDR2 sequences are KGHSH and LQKENI. CDR3 region: CASSPRAGEIGGYTF. The DNA for the CDR3 is TGTGCCAGCTCACCACGAGCAGGGGAGATTGGGGGCTACACCTTC.

The chain recombines TRBV10-3 with TRBJ1-1; 7 bases align to TRBD1. The germline gives CDR1 ENHRY, CDR2 SYGVKD. The CDR3 extends over 14 amino acids. The trim removed 1 base at V and 6 bases at J, leaving 5 bases unmatched. The CDR3 loop is CAISELGTASEAFF. DNA for the CDR3: TGTGCCATCAGTGAGTTAGGGACAGCTTCTGAAGCTTTCTTT.